The source of this T cell receptor (beta chain) is a study of response to subunit inactivated influenza vaccine. As to this clonotype: Its target is not known. Germline and junction disagree at one end, which may indicate a read error.

Via MiXCR, TCRdb re-called the RT-PCR reads, giving one row per CDR3 protein. Of about 520,000 distinct CDR3 sequences listed, 25% are singletons. The CDR3 length is 17 residues. CDR1 and CDR2 (germline): LGHNA, YNFKEQ. Study-level findings and limits: The study's authors posited that every seasonal influenza vaccination enlists few new T cells.

This receptor was obtained from a middle-aged man who received an inactivated influenza vaccine. The genes are TRBV4-2 and TRBJ2-2, with 10 bases matching TRBD1. This material consisted of CD4+ T cells sorted from PBMCs, taken more than 4 days after vaccination. The CDR3 nucleotides read TGTGCCAGCAGGTCTAGACAGGGGGCAACGAACACCGGGGCGCTGTTTTTT. Protein product: CASRSRQGATNTGALFF.